This T cell receptor beta chain was recovered during a study of PD-L1 blockade in urothelial cancer. Background on the study: At 3 weeks after treatment start (second dose) and again at 6 weeks, blood was analyzed. Notes on the study in general: Below-median pretreatment blood TCR clonality was associated with improved progression-free and overall survival.

This clone has a single count. Its target is unknown. Synthetic TCR analog templates were spiked into all PCRs individually. Produced via immunoSEQ multiplex PCR; TCRdb's table is partial and in-frame only. The sample holds tens of thousands of clones, roughly four fifths seen once. Time point given: pretreatment peripheral blood. Patients each gave 1 to 8 samples, pretreatment and on-treatment. CDR3 length: 22 amino acids. V was pared by 4 bases and J by 1 base, with 30 bases between. This TCR came from a man aged 65-85 years with urothelial cancer. The chain uses TRBV5-3 and TRBJ2-6; D might be TRBD1 (6 bases). TRBV5-3 is annotated as an ORF whose role is uncertain. This specimen consisted of PBMCs, obtained around atezolizumab (anti-PD-L1) treatment. The CDR3: CARSPNTKMDSPSFSGANVLTF. The CDR3 DNA reads as TGTGCCAGAAGCCCTAACACAAAGATGGACAGTCCTTCATTTTCTGGGGCCAACGTCCTGACTTTC.